The 8 T cell receptor beta chains reported below all come from one sample, sequenced in a study of control samples from healthy donors and cancer patients. Profiling relied on immunoSEQ multiplex PCR, and the TCRdb table lists in-frame clones only, not all of them. In the table there are roughly 130,000 clones, about 95% of which are singletons. Sequencing used blood. The receptors come from a man younger than 40 in good health.

The chain employs TRBV19 and TRBJ1-2; a possible D gene is TRBD1 (6 bases). CDR3 length: 14 amino acids. Germline V lookup: CDR1 LNHDA, CDR2 SQIVND (reference sequence). The V end was cut by 5 bases, the J end by 0 bases, with 10 bases between. This CDR3 reads CASSDRSTNYGYTF. For the CDR3, the DNA is TGTGCCAGTAGTGACAGGTCCACTAACTATGGCTACACCTTC.

The V call is TRBV7-2, the J call TRBJ1-2; D unclear. Between the trimmed V and J ends, which lost 7 bases and 3 bases, there was a span of 15 bases. This CDR3 has 14 residues. Germline CDR1 reads SGHTA; CDR2 reads FQGNSA. CDR3 DNA sequence: TGTGCCAGCAAGCGAGAGGGCTTGGACTATGGCTACACCTTC. Its protein is CASKREGLDYGYTF.

The chain links TRBV2 to TRBJ2-3, with D unresolved. Germline CDR1 is SNHLY and CDR2 is FYNNEI. CDR3 size: 15 residues. Trimming took off 6 bases at V and 0 bases at J, with 13 bases between the two ends. The CDR3 sequence: CASRPEATSTDTQYF. CDR3 sequence (DNA): TGTGCCAGCAGGCCCGAGGCGACTAGCACAGATACGCAGTATTTT.

This chain uses TRBV18 with TRBJ1-3; a weak D match, TRBD1 (6 bases). V shed 3 bases and J shed 1 base, with 10 bases lying between them. This CDR3 region has 15 residues. Germline-derived CDR1 and CDR2 are KGHSH and LQKENI. CDR3 loop: CASSPGTPSGNTIYF. The DNA for the CDR3 is TGTGCCAGCTCACCTGGGACACCGTCTGGAAACACCATATATTTT. The variable domain in full, with the rest retrieved from reference TRBV18 and TRBJ1-3, is NAGVMQNPRHLVRRRGQEARLRCSPMKGHSHVYWYRQLPEEGLKFMVYLQKENIIDESGMPKERFSAEFPKEGPSILRIQQVVRGDSAAYFCASSPGTPSGNTIYFGEGSWLTVV.

This rearrangement joins TRBV27 to TRBJ1-5; D gene ambiguous. Per the germline V gene, CDR1 is MNHEY and CDR2 is SMNVEV (reference sequence). The CDR3 runs 14 residues. Trimming pared 2 bases from V and 0 bases from J, leaving 5 bases between. CDR3 protein: CASSLHYSNQPQHF. CDR3 DNA: TGTGCCAGCAGTTTACATTATAGCAATCAGCCCCAGCATTTT.

J is TRBJ2-2 and V is TRBV9, with D unclear. Looked up from germline, CDR1 is SGDLS and CDR2 is YYNGEE. The V end was cut by 4 bases, the J end by 4 bases, with 8 bases between. CDR3 length: 13 amino acids. The CDR3: CASSLIGTGELFF. In DNA form, the CDR3 reads TGTGCCAGCAGCCTAATAGGCACCGGGGAGCTGTTTTTT.

This chain connects TRBV7-9 to TRBJ2-7; 7 nucleotides match TRBD1. With V trimmed by 1 base and J by 6 bases, 3 bases remained unmatched. In germline, CDR1 is SEHNR, CDR2 FQNEAQ (reference sequence). The CDR3 has 13 residues. In DNA form, the CDR3 reads TGTGCCAGCAGCTTAGAGGGGGCTGGCGAGCAGTACTTC. This codes for CASSLEGAGEQYF.

The CDR3 nucleotides read TGTGCCAGCAGCTTGGGACAGGGGGCTATCTACGAGCAGTACTTC. Residues: CASSLGQGAIYEQYF. The J gene is TRBJ2-7, the V gene TRBV7-9; TRBD1 matches 12 bases. The V gene's germline CDR1 is SEHNR and CDR2 FQNEAQ (reference sequence). V dropped 3 bases and J dropped 3; count of bases not matched to a gene: 3. The CDR3 has 15 residues.